One T cell receptor beta chain is described in this entry. Its specificity is unknown. CDR1 and CDR2 from the germline V gene are SGHRS and YFSETQ. This CDR3 spans 14 amino acids. V gave up 5 bases and J gave up 4 bases, with 15 bases separating them. With 60 Vbeta and 13 Jbeta primers, the PCR was carried out. Assay used: immunoSEQ multiplex PCR; TCRdb lists only in-frame clones, some missing. Among roughly 240,000 clones, approximately 78% were seen once, and the ten largest hold under 0.6%. This record belongs to a study of cytomegalovirus exposure and HLA in healthy donors. Points from the study as a whole: In an earlier analysis, productive rearrangement rates for most beta V segments clustered near 87% or 30%. In a later analysis, across HLA loci, associated TCR counts were highest for DRB1, lowest for HLA-C.

Sample: PBMCs. This TCR was recovered from a boy between 10 and 17 years old in good health and CMV-seronegative. V is TRBV5-1 and J is TRBJ1-2; D is perhaps TRBD1 (6 bases). CDR3 sequence: CASSPTGKSYGYTF. CDR3 in DNA: TGCGCCAGCAGTCCCACAGGGAAATCCTATGGCTACACCTTC.